These T cell receptor beta chains were read from a single sample in a study of human T cells and chemical hapten exposure. In TCRdb, the RACE reads were re-called with MiXCR into one record per CDR3 protein. The sample carries over 100,000 distinct CDR3 sequences, roughly 9% recorded once. Sequencing used whole blood, obtained in connection with sensitization to the hapten diphenylcyclopropenone (DPC). These TCRs come from a woman between 40 and 55 years old with alopecia areata. Some clones in this sample may be carry-over from other donors' samples. Both conserved end residues are part of each CDR3. A D gene is named only where the DNA matches it firmly. The listing skips clone size in some rows; elsewhere it reads once, few, many or a size class.

clone_size d_call j_call v_call cdr3_nt cdr3_aa
. TRBD1 TRBJ2-7 TRBV7-9 TGTGCCAGCAGCTATCGACAGGGGTGGCACGAGCAGTACTTC CASSYRQGWHEQYF
few . TRBJ2-7 TRBV28 TGTGCCAGCAGTCCCCCCGGGCTAGAGCCGTACTTC CASSPPGLEPYF
. . TRBJ1-6 TRBV29-1 TGCAGCGTTGCTTTTCCCGGTTCACCCCTCCACTTT CSVAFPGSPLHF
many . TRBJ2-1 TRBV6-4 TGTGCCAGCAGCGGAGAGGCAGGGAATGAGCAGTTCTTC CASSGEAGNEQFF
. TRBD1 TRBJ1-6 TRBV4-3 TGCGCCAGCAGCCAAGAAGGGGACAGGCGAAATTCACCCCTCCACTTT CASSQEGDRRNSPLHF
many . TRBJ1-1 TRBV18 TGTGCCAGCTCAGCGTTACAGACCATGAACACTGAAGCTTTCTTT CASSALQTMNTEAFF
many TRBD1 TRBJ2-3 TRBV7-2 TGTGCCAGCAGCTTACAAACCGGACAGGCCGATACGCAGTATTTT CASSLQTGQADTQYF
few . TRBJ2-7 TRBV19 TGTGCCAGTAGTATAATGCCTCAGGGCTACGAGCAGTACTTC CASSIMPQGYEQYF
many . TRBJ2-5 TRBV25-1 TGTGCCAGCAGTGAGGTCGGGGGTGAGACCCAGTACTTC CASSEVGGETQYF
many . TRBJ1-5 TRBV7-6 TGTGCCAGCAGCTTAGTACCAGGGTTGACGCAGCCCCAGCATTTT CASSLVPGLTQPQHF
few . TRBJ2-6 TRBV4-1 TGCGCCAGCAGCCACCGAGCGGATAGAACCAACGTCCTGACTTTC CASSHRADRTNVLTF
few TRBD1 TRBJ1-1 TRBV3-1 TGTGCCAGCAGCCCACTTTCAGGGGGCGAAGCTTTCTTT CASSPLSGGEAFF
many TRBD1 TRBJ2-1 TRBV6-1 TGTGCCAGCAGTGACTTTGGACAGGGTATCGATGAGCAGTTCTTC CASSDFGQGIDEQFF
few . TRBJ1-6 TRBV7-9 TGTGCCAGCAGCTTAGAGGTAGACAACGCCCTCCACTTT CASSLEVDNALHF
many TRBD1 TRBJ1-1 TRBV10-3 TGTGCCATCAGTGACACACAGGGGAGGAACACTGAAGCTTTCTTT CAISDTQGRNTEAFF
many . TRBJ1-2 TRBV5-4 TGTGCCAGCAGCTTGGAGCTGCTTTACGGCTACACCTTC CASSLELLYGYTF
few . TRBJ1-2 TRBV20-1 TGCAGTGCTAATACAGGGATCAACTATGGCTACACCTTC CSANTGINYGYTF
. . TRBJ1-5 TRBV6-1 TGTGCCAGCAGAAGGAGAGGCAATCAGCCCCAGCATTTT CASRRRGNQPQHF
few TRBD1 TRBJ1-1 TRBV5-4 TGTGCCAGCAGCTTAATACAGGGGGCGAACACTGAAGCTTTCTTT CASSLIQGANTEAFF
many . TRBJ2-7 TRBV3-1 TGTGCCAGCAGCCTTCGGGACCGGCTGGTCCCCTACGAGCAGTACTTC CASSLRDRLVPYEQYF
many TRBD2 TRBJ2-3 TRBV20-1 TGCAGTGCTCTACCCCTAGCGGACACAGATACGCAGTATTTT CSALPLADTDTQYF
. TRBD1 TRBJ1-6 TRBV5-1 TGCGCCAGCAGCTTGGACAGGGGAACTAATTCACCCCTCCACTTT CASSLDRGTNSPLHF
once . TRBJ2-3 TRBV27 TGTGCCAGCAGTGTTAGTATCCGGACAAGCACAGATACGCAGTATTTT CASSVSIRTSTDTQYF
many . TRBJ2-7 TRBV6-2/TRBV6-3 TGTGCCAGCAGTTACACCTACGAGCAGTACTTC CASSYTYEQYF
many . TRBJ2-1 TRBV29-1 TGCAGCGTTGAAGATCTCGTCTTGGAGAGCTACAATGAGCAGTTCTTC CSVEDLVLESYNEQFF
. TRBD1 TRBJ2-5 TRBV20-1 TGCAGTGCTAGAGGACCACAGGGGATGATAGAGACCCAGTACTTC CSARGPQGMIETQYF
many . TRBJ2-3 TRBV5-1 TGCGCCAGCAGCTTGGCTCTGGGGGCAGATACGCAGTATTTT CASSLALGADTQYF
many . TRBJ1-4 TRBV7-2 TGTGCCAGCAGCGTGGCCGGTGCAACTAATGAAAAACTGTTTTTT CASSVAGATNEKLFF
many . TRBJ2-1 TRBV28 TGTGCCAGCAGTTTAGGTCTGGGTAGAAAGCAGTTCTTC CASSLGLGRKQFF
few . TRBJ1-2 TRBV5-6 TGTGCCAGCAGCTCAGGAGTATCTAACTATGGCTACACCTTC CASSSGVSNYGYTF
few TRBD2 TRBJ2-3 TRBV29-1 TGCAGCGCCGGAACTAGCGGGGGGCCCGATACGCAGTATTTT CSAGTSGGPDTQYF
. . TRBJ2-3 TRBV28 TGCGCCAGCACCTCTTCGACGAGAATTGTTTCAGATACGCAGTATTTT CASTSSTRIVSDTQYF
. TRBD1 TRBJ2-1 TRBV29-1 TGCAGCGCAAACCCAGGGGGCGATGAGCAGTTCTTC CSANPGGDEQFF
. TRBD1 TRBJ1-5 TRBV27 TGTGCCAGCAGGCCCACCGGACAGGGAGATAATCAGCCCCAGCATTTT CASRPTGQGDNQPQHF
. . TRBJ1-4 TRBV21-1 TGTGCCGAAAGGACGCCCCGCGGGAGGAATGAAAAACTGTTTTTT CAERTPRGRNEKLFF
. TRBD1 TRBJ1-2 TRBV19 TGTGCCAGTACCCTGAAGGACAGGGACTATGGCTACACCTTC CASTLKDRDYGYTF
. TRBD1 TRBJ1-2 TRBV20-1 TGCAGTGCTAGAGTTGGGGGGACAGCTGGCTACACCTTC CSARVGGTAGYTF
few . TRBJ1-4 TRBV5-1 TGCGCCAGCACCAAAACCGGGACAACTAAAATGTGGAAACTGTTTTTT CASTKTGTTKMWKLFF
. . TRBJ2-3 TRBV29-1 TGCAGCGTTGATTGGGGGCATTCAGATACGCAGTATTTT CSVDWGHSDTQYF
many TRBD1 TRBJ1-4 TRBV4-3 TGCGCCAGCAGCCAAGGGACAGGGGGCTCGAGGACTAATGAAAAACTGTTTTTT CASSQGTGGSRTNEKLFF
many . TRBJ1-6 TRBV24-1 TGTGCCACCAGTGATCCCCCTCGGGGGCAATCACCCCTCCACTTT CATSDPPRGQSPLHF
many . TRBJ1-2 TRBV18 TGTGCCAGCTCATCCCTGATCTATGGCTACACCTTC CASSSLIYGYTF
. TRBD1 TRBJ2-3 TRBV10-3 TGTGCCATCAGCCCCCGGGACAGGGGCACAGATACGCAGTATTTT CAISPRDRGTDTQYF
. . TRBJ1-5 TRBV20-1 TGCAGTGCTAGAGGCCAGTTTTCGTATCAGCCCCAGCATTTT CSARGQFSYQPQHF
many TRBD1 TRBJ2-7 TRBV3-1 TGTGCCAGCAGCCAAAGGGGGCCGCCCTACGAGCAGTACTTC CASSQRGPPYEQYF
many TRBD1 TRBJ2-7 TRBV29-1 TGCAGCGTGGACGGGACAGGATACGAGCAGTACTTC CSVDGTGYEQYF
. TRBD1 TRBJ2-5 TRBV6-5 TGTGCCAGCAGCCGACAGGGGGTGGCTTCAGGGGAGACCCAGTACTTC CASSRQGVASGETQYF
few TRBD1 TRBJ1-1 TRBV20-1 TGCAGTGCTAGGGGGACAGCTTCGAAGGCTGAAGCTTTCTTT CSARGTASKAEAFF
few TRBD1 TRBJ2-3 TRBV28 TGTGCCAGCACCCCAGGGGGTGAGGATACGCAGTATTTT CASTPGGEDTQYF
many TRBD1 TRBJ1-6 TRBV20-1 TGCAGTGCAGGACAGGGCCCGAATTCACCCCTCCACTTT CSAGQGPNSPLHF